This passage covers 24 T cell receptor beta chains from one sample sequenced in a study of response to subunit inactivated influenza vaccine. One entry per CDR3 protein results from TCRdb running MiXCR on the RT-PCR reads. The sample lists about half a million distinct CDR3 sequences; 11% were seen once. Sequenced here: PBMCs from blood, sampled roughly 48 days after vaccination. Receptors originate from a man in his fifties who received an inactivated influenza vaccine.

V and J are TRBV6-2 or TRBV6-3 and TRBJ2-1; TRBD2 agrees at 8 bases. Trimming cost V 2 bases and J 11 bases; bases outside gene matches: 11. The germline CDR1 and CDR2 sequences are MNHEY and SVGEGT. This CDR3 has 15 residues. DNA of the CDR3: TGTGCCAGCAGTTACCATGATTACGGCGGGGGGAAGCAGTTCTTC. This encodes CASSYHDYGGGKQFF.

This clonotype was recorded once. Given a much more abundant clone one base away, this may be a read error. The chain's CDR3 is CASSFPGPEAFF. For the CDR3, the DNA is TGTGCCAGCAGTTTTCCAGGCCCTGAAGCTTTCTTT. V is TRBV12-3 or TRBV12-4 and J is TRBJ1-1; D not certain. The CDR3 is 12 residues long. Deletions cut 3 bases from V and 6 bases from J, with 8 bases between.

This clonotype was counted ten times or more. The chain joins TRBV4-1 to TRBJ2-1; TRBD2 might be the D (6 bases). The CDR3 loop spans 13 amino acids. Germline V lookup: CDR1 MGHRA, CDR2 YSYEKL. The V and J ends lost 2 bases and 7 bases respectively, with 9 bases between them. CDR3 amino acids: CASSQNAGNEQFF. The CDR3 bases are TGCGCCAGCAGCCAAAACGCGGGGAATGAGCAGTTCTTC.

The chain employs TRBV4-1 and TRBJ1-2, with 9 nucleotides matching TRBD1. Germline CDR1 reads MGHRA; CDR2 reads YSYEKL. Trimming at V came to 4 bases and at J to 3 bases, leaving 6 bases not matched to a gene. CDR3 length equals 15 residues. CDR3 sequence: CASSRSDRGYYGYTF. The CDR3 DNA follows: TGCGCCAGCAGCCGATCAGACAGGGGGTACTATGGCTACACCTTC.

The sample holds a few counts of this clonotype. The chain is built from TRBV7-9 and TRBJ1-3, with 7 bases that match TRBD1. The CDR3 is 16 amino acids. V was clipped by 3 bases and J by 0 bases; unmatched bases: 5. Germline V gene sequence: CDR1 SEHNR, CDR2 FQNEAQ (reference sequence). In DNA form, the CDR3 reads TGTGCCAGCAGCTTTGGCAGGGGGAGCTCTGGAAACACCATATATTTT. Translating it yields CASSFGRGSSGNTIYF.

Points on this clonotype: One junction end disagrees with the germline gene, perhaps due to a read error. The chain has TRBV3-1 and TRBJ1-1; TRBD1 might be the D (5 bases). Looked up from germline, CDR1 is LGHDT and CDR2 is YNNKEL (reference sequence). This CDR3 has 13 residues. The CDR3 DNA reads as TGTGCCAGCAGACAAGGTCGTCAGGGTCAAGCTTTCTTT. It is translated as CASRQGRQGQAFF. Full variable domain (rest looked up from reference TRBV3-1 and TRBJ1-1): DTAVSQTPKYLVTQMGNDKSIKCEQNLGHDTMYWYKQDSKKFLKIMFSYNNKELIINETVPNRFSPKSPDKAHLNLHINSLELGDSAVYFCASRQGRQGQAFFGQGTRLTVV.

The table lists this clonotype with a few counts. V is TRBV20-1 and J is TRBJ1-4; 9 bases agree with TRBD1. Germline V lookup: CDR1 DFQATT, CDR2 SNEGSKA (reference sequence). The V and J ends lost 2 bases and 10 bases, in that order; junction bases with no gene match: 8. CDR3 size: 14 residues. The CDR3 sequence: CSARPGTGMGKLFF. Here the CDR3 DNA reads TGCAGTGCTAGACCCGGGACAGGGATGGGAAAACTGTTTTTT.

This clonotype showed up just a few times. The chain combines TRBV20-1 with TRBJ1-1; 7 nucleotides match TRBD1. Germline loops: CDR1 DFQATT, CDR2 SNEGSKA (reference sequence). The trim removed 2 bases at V and 4 bases at J, leaving 7 bases unmatched. The CDR3 is 14 amino acids. The CDR3 is CSARNYRGGTEAFF. The CDR3, as DNA: TGCAGTGCTAGAAATTACAGGGGTGGCACTGAAGCTTTCTTT.

This clonotype was observed a handful of times. The chain combines TRBV7-2 with TRBJ2-1, with a weak D call TRBD1 (5 bases). V gave up 1 base and J gave up 10 bases, with 17 bases separating them. The CDR3 has 15 residues. Germline V lookup: CDR1 SGHTA, CDR2 FQGNSA. DNA for the CDR3: TGTGCCAGCAGCTTAGTGATCGGGCAGGGTAACGAGCAGTTCTTC. It is translated as CASSLVIGQGNEQFF.

The chain recombines TRBV7-9 with TRBJ1-1; TRBD1 might be the D (6 bases). Trimming left V 2 bases short and J 7 bases short, with 11 bases between. The CDR3 covers 13 residues. Germline V gives CDR1 SEHNR, CDR2 FQNEAQ (reference sequence). For the CDR3, the DNA is TGTGCCAGCAGCTTAATTCAGGGGATTGAAGCTTTCTTT. Protein sequence: CASSLIQGIEAFF.

This clonotype was seen a handful of times. The chain uses TRBV4-1 and TRBJ2-1, with a tentative D call TRBD1 (6 bases). This CDR3 has 14 residues. CDR1 and CDR2 from the germline V gene are MGHRA and YSYEKL. V lost 4 bases to trimming and J lost 6 bases, with 13 bases between them. In DNA form, the CDR3 reads TGCGCCAGCAGCCCCTCGGACAGCATCAATGAGCAGTTCTTC. Translating gives CASSPSDSINEQFF.

This clonotype was seen a handful of times. The chain recombines TRBV15 with TRBJ1-5; D unresolved. The germline gives CDR1 LNHNV, CDR2 YYDKDF (reference sequence). Trimming removed 0 bases from V and 8 bases from J, with 8 bases in between. There are 13 residues in the CDR3. The CDR3 DNA sequence: TGTGCCACCAGCAGAGAGACAATGAAGCCCCAGCATTTT. Translation gives CATSRETMKPQHF.

The chain links TRBV7-9 to TRBJ1-4; 11 positions agree with TRBD1. Trimming removed 3 bases from V and 7 bases from J; junction bases left unmatched: 4. The CDR3 extends over 15 amino acids. The germline gives CDR1 SEHNR, CDR2 FQNEAQ (reference sequence). CDR3 residues: CASSFLGTGGEKLFF. The CDR3 bases are TGTGCCAGCAGCTTCCTTGGGACAGGGGGTGAAAAACTGTTTTTT.

The rearrangement joins TRBV12-3 or TRBV12-4 to TRBJ1-3; perhaps TRBD1 as D (5 bases). V was pared by 5 bases and J by 4 bases, with 18 bases between. This CDR3 region has 16 residues. This chain's CDR3 is CASSPRDLVKGNTIYF. DNA for the CDR3: TGTGCCAGCAGTCCCCGGGACCTGGTGAAAGGAAACACCATATATTTT.

The genes are TRBV7-9 and TRBJ2-1, with D perhaps matching TRBD1 (6 bases). This CDR3 spans 15 amino acids. The ends were cut back, 6 bases at V and 6 bases at J, with 18 bases in the middle. Germline V gene sequence: CDR1 SEHNR, CDR2 FQNEAQ (reference sequence). Here the CDR3 DNA reads TGTGCCAGCAGTCAAAACCCCCAGGGGCCCAATGAGCAGTTCTTC. Its protein product is CASSQNPQGPNEQFF.

This clonotype has just a few counts. The chain employs TRBV5-1 and TRBJ2-1; D possibly corresponds to TRBD2 (6 bases). Germline-derived CDR1 and CDR2 are SGHRS and YFSETQ. The CDR3 sequence is 17 residues long. V lost 4 bases and J lost 7, with 24 bases in between. This CDR3 reads CASSLWAVAGSVNEQFF. The CDR3, as DNA: TGCGCCAGCAGCCTCTGGGCCGTGGCGGGAAGTGTAAATGAGCAGTTCTTC.

In this sample, this clonotype turned up once. The gene calls are TRBV24-1 and TRBJ2-3, with D possibly being TRBD2 (5 bases). The CDR3 loop spans 14 amino acids. From germline, CDR1 is KGHDR and CDR2 SFDVKD. Between the trimmed V and J ends, which lost 9 bases and 1 base, there was a span of 13 bases. Here the CDR3 reads CATCWTQGTDTQYF. As DNA, the CDR3 is TGTGCCACCTGTTGGACTCAGGGCACAGATACGCAGTATTTT.

This clonotype was seen repeatedly, ten times or more. V is TRBV25-1 and J is TRBJ2-3, with 11 nucleotides matching TRBD2. V lost 3 bases and J lost 2; bases outside the gene matches: 7. CDR1 and CDR2 (germline): MGHDK, SYGVNS. This CDR3 is 17 amino acids long. The CDR3 DNA follows: TGTGCCAGCAGTGACGGGGTAGCGGGGGGGGACACAGATACGCAGTATTTT. It yields the protein CASSDGVAGGDTDTQYF.

The chain uses TRBV30 and TRBJ2-7; TRBD1 matches at 7 bases. Losses at the gene ends were 5 bases for V and 6 bases for J; bases not matched to a gene: 7. Germline CDR1 is GTSNPN and CDR2 is SVGIG (reference sequence). The CDR3 consists of 12 residues. CDR3 loop: CAWGLTGREQYF. CDR3 coding DNA: TGTGCCTGGGGACTGACAGGGCGCGAGCAGTACTTC.

This clonotype has a handful of counts. CDR3 DNA sequence: TGTGCCAGAGGACGAGAGGGGACGGTCTCTCCCCTCCACTTT. Protein product: CARGREGTVSPLHF. V gene TRBV11-3 combines with J gene TRBJ1-6, with D possibly TRBD1 on 5 matching bases. The CDR3 runs 14 residues. Trimming pared 9 bases from V and 13 bases from J, leaving 22 bases between. Per germline, CDR1 SGHNT and CDR2 YENEEA.

This clonotype was counted only a few times. The V call is TRBV6-2 or TRBV6-3, the J call TRBJ2-7; D is possibly TRBD1 (5 bases). Germline CDR1 MNHEY, CDR2 SVGEGT. This CDR3 region has 13 residues. With 2 bases removed from V and 7 bases from J, the gap between germline ends came to 12 bases. The CDR3 here is CASSYNGAREQYF. The CDR3 DNA reads TGTGCCAGCAGTTACAATGGGGCAAGAGAGCAGTACTTC.

This clonotype was counted many times. The chain employs TRBV20-1 and TRBJ1-1; 7 nucleotides line up with TRBD1. Germline trimming cut 6 bases from V and 5 bases from J; bases unmatched to any gene: 6. The CDR3 length is 12 residues. From germline, CDR1 is DFQATT and CDR2 SNEGSKA (reference sequence). As DNA, the CDR3 is TGCAGTGCCACCGGGACAGCTACTGAAGCTTTCTTT. It codes for CSATGTATEAFF.

The rearrangement uses TRBV7-2 and TRBJ1-2, with D possibly TRBD1 on 5 matching bases. Trimming shortened V by 7 bases and J by 7 bases, and 19 bases separated the two germline ends. Germline CDR1 SGHTA, CDR2 FQGNSA. The CDR3 has 14 residues. CDR3 DNA: TGTGCCAGCACTAGTAGAATGAGGGACTGTGGCTACACCTTC. This sequence encodes CASTSRMRDCGYTF. The full variable domain, completed using reference TRBV7-2 and TRBJ1-2, is GAGVSQSPSNKVTEKGKDVELRCDPISGHTALYWYRQSLGQGLEFLIYFQGNSAPDKSGLPSDRFSAERTGGSVSTLTIQRTQQEDSAVYLCASTSRMRDCGYTFGSGTRLTVV.

The chain couples TRBV27 to TRBJ2-7, with D perhaps matching TRBD1 (5 bases). The CDR3 consists of 13 residues. V shed 2 bases and J shed 4 bases, with 9 bases lying between them. CDR1 and CDR2 (germline): MNHEY, SMNVEV (reference sequence). CDR3 DNA sequence: TGTGCCAGCAGTTTAGGGGCCGAGTACGAGCAGTACTTC. Translated, it gives CASSLGAEYEQYF.